The rows below give T cell receptor beta chains drawn from one sample of a study of CD8 T cells in ankylosing spondylitis. Each CDR3 protein gets one entry after TCRdb re-called the 5' RACE reads with MiXCR. The sample carries about 110,000 distinct CDR3 sequences, 20% to 30% recorded once. The sequencing input was synovial fluid, either unsorted or a sorted T cell fraction (not recorded which). These receptors were obtained from a male donor with ankylosing spondylitis. Both conserved end residues are part of each CDR3. Each record gives: J gene, V gene, clone size, CDR3 protein. A clone size is listed for some rows: how often the clone was seen (once, few, many), or a class if it is expanded.

>TRBJ1-4|TRBV5-1|many
CASSSGTGYEKLFF
>TRBJ1-5|TRBV29-1|NA
CSVGGASNQPQHF
>TRBJ2-1|TRBV7-9|NA
CASSLGLAGGDNEQFF
>TRBJ2-3|TRBV12-3/TRBV12-4|few
CASSLAVLAGPTDTQYF
>TRBJ2-3|TRBV7-2|many
CASSFIAGPVAQYF
>TRBJ2-7|TRBV2|few
CASSVLAGGTYEQYF
>TRBJ1-5|TRBV19|NA
CASSSPGRISNQPQHF
>TRBJ2-1|TRBV5-4|NA
CASSLGGGLHEQFF
>TRBJ1-1|TRBV24-1|NA
CATSGVNTEAFF
>TRBJ1-2|TRBV6-1|NA
CASSVTGTGKAGYTF
>TRBJ2-2|TRBV2|NA
CASSKRGSNTGELFF
>TRBJ2-7|TRBV12-3/TRBV12-4|NA
CASSGTTGGSYEQYF
>TRBJ1-1|TRBV30|once
CAWSSGIYTEAFF
>TRBJ2-1|TRBV10-3|few
CAISNPGLAGYNEQFF
>TRBJ1-1|TRBV18|NA
CASSGTGTVNTEAFF
>TRBJ2-2|TRBV7-9|few
CASTPPGQGYTGELFF
>TRBJ1-2|TRBV14|NA
CASSQLGDGYGYTF
>TRBJ2-2|TRBV14|many
CASSQGLNTGELFF
>TRBJ2-3|TRBV5-1|NA
CASSLLGSHTDTQYF
>TRBJ2-2|TRBV29-1|NA
CSVTAGGFTGELFF
>TRBJ2-3|TRBV5-1|NA
CASSVRGGEADTQYF
>TRBJ2-5|TRBV4-2|NA
CASSPGRLAGKETQYF
>TRBJ2-2|TRBV19|few
CASSVATNTGELFF
>TRBJ2-2|TRBV2|many
CASSEAGTKAWLGELFF
>TRBJ1-1|TRBV19|NA
CASSITGAGNTEAFF